A selection of T cell receptor beta chains follows, all from one sample in a study of blood T cell repertoires in COVID-19. The data were produced by immunoSEQ multiplex PCR, yet TCRdb's version contains in-frame clones alone and is incomplete. Of approximately 290,000 clones listed, about 80% are singletons. Sequences were obtained from peripheral blood. All receptors derive from an older person with COVID-19, enrolled during active disease. The CDR3 runs from the conserved cysteine through the conserved F or W. The D gene is left open where the match is weak. Clone sizes are given selectively: once, few, many, or a class where the clone is expanded.

D: NA; V: TRBV6-2/TRBV6-3; size: NA; J: TRBJ2-7; DNA: TGTGCCAGCAGTTTCGACACGCTCTACGAGCAGTACTTC; CDR3: CASSFDTLYEQYF
D: NA; V: TRBV11-2; size: NA; J: TRBJ2-7; DNA: TGTGCCAGCAGCTTATCACAGTCTCACGAGCAGTACTTC; CDR3: CASSLSQSHEQYF
D: NA; V: TRBV5-1; size: NA; J: TRBJ1-4; DNA: TGCGCCAGCAGCTTGTTGGGGGCCGGTGGGGAAAAACTGTTTTTT; CDR3: CASSLLGAGGEKLFF
D: TRBD1; V: TRBV19; size: NA; J: TRBJ2-1; DNA: TGTGCCAGTAGTCCCCCAGGGGCCCGGGACAGAGACAATGAGCAGTTCTTC; CDR3: CASSPPGARDRDNEQFF
D: TRBD2; V: TRBV6-4; size: NA; J: TRBJ2-1; DNA: TGTGCCAGCAGTGACAACGGGGGGGTCTCCTACAATGAGCAGTTCTTC; CDR3: CASSDNGGVSYNEQFF
D: NA; V: TRBV11-2; size: once; J: TRBJ1-6; DNA: TGTGCCAGCAGCCTAGATGGACTTTATAATTCACCCCTCCACTTT; CDR3: CASSLDGLYNSPLHF
D: TRBD2; V: TRBV5-1; size: NA; J: TRBJ2-3; DNA: TGCGCCAGCAGCTTGGGGCCCCCAGGAGCGGGGGGGAGCACAGATACGCAGTATTTT; CDR3: CASSLGPPGAGGSTDTQYF
D: NA; V: TRBV19; size: once; J: TRBJ2-3; DNA: TGTGCCAGTGCACTGGGGGGACCAGATACGCAGTATTTT; CDR3: CASALGGPDTQYF
D: TRBD2; V: TRBV5-4; size: NA; J: TRBJ2-2; DNA: TGTGCCAGCAGCTTGGAGGGACTAGTGAACACCGGGGAGCTGTTTTTT; CDR3: CASSLEGLVNTGELFF
D: TRBD1; V: TRBV2; size: NA; J: TRBJ1-1; DNA: TGTGCCAGCAGTGACGCAGGGGGCGGAACTGAAGCTTTCTTT; CDR3: CASSDAGGGTEAFF
D: TRBD1; V: TRBV12-5; size: once; J: TRBJ1-3; DNA: TGTGCTAGTGGTTTCCTTACAGGGGGGACCTCTGGAAACACCATATATTTT; CDR3: CASGFLTGGTSGNTIYF
D: TRBD1; V: TRBV14; size: few; J: TRBJ1-6; DNA: TGTGCCAGCAGCCAAGGACAGGGTTTTAGTTCACCCCTCCACTTT; CDR3: CASSQGQGFSSPLHF
D: TRBD2; V: TRBV18; size: NA; J: TRBJ2-1; DNA: TGTGCCAGCTCACCATGGGGACTAGCGGGGAACAATGAGCAGTTCTTC; CDR3: CASSPWGLAGNNEQFF
D: NA; V: TRBV7-2; size: NA; J: TRBJ1-4; DNA: TGTGCCAGCAGCCTTTTGAGGGCCCCTAATGAAAAACTGTTTTTT; CDR3: CASSLLRAPNEKLFF
D: TRBD2; V: TRBV5-1; size: NA; J: TRBJ2-3; DNA: TGCGCCAGCAGGGACTCTAGCGGGTCTGATACGCAGTATTTT; CDR3: CASRDSSGSDTQYF
D: NA; V: TRBV19; size: NA; J: TRBJ2-2; DNA: TGTGCCAGTAGTTCACTGACAGGAGCGAACACCGGGGAGCTGTTTTTT; CDR3: CASSSLTGANTGELFF
D: NA; V: TRBV7-2; size: NA; J: TRBJ2-7; DNA: TGTGCCAGCAGCTTAGCAGCCTCCTACGAGCAGTACTTC; CDR3: CASSLAASYEQYF
D: NA; V: TRBV21-1; size: NA; J: TRBJ2-6; DNA: TGTGCCCTCATCCAGGTGGGTTTCTCTGGGGCCAACGTCCTGACTTTC; CDR3: CALIQVGFSGANVLTF
D: TRBD1; V: TRBV11-2; size: NA; J: TRBJ2-7; DNA: TGTGCCAGCAGCTTAAACTCAGGGGGCTACTACGAGCAGTACTTC; CDR3: CASSLNSGGYYEQYF
D: TRBD1; V: TRBV24-1; size: NA; J: TRBJ2-2; DNA: TGTGCCACCGGACAGGACGGGACCGGGGAGCTGTTTTTT; CDR3: CATGQDGTGELFF
D: NA; V: TRBV7-2; size: NA; J: TRBJ1-2; DNA: TGTGCCAGCAGCTCCTCGACAGGATCGGACTATGGCTACACCTTC; CDR3: CASSSSTGSDYGYTF
D: TRBD2; V: TRBV28; size: NA; J: TRBJ2-3; DNA: TGTGCCAGCAGTTTATGGGCTAGCGGGGTGGATACGCAGTATTTT; CDR3: CASSLWASGVDTQYF
D: TRBD1; V: TRBV18; size: NA; J: TRBJ2-7; DNA: TGTGCCAGCTCGCCGGGACAGGGCTTCCACGAGCAGTACTTC; CDR3: CASSPGQGFHEQYF
D: TRBD1; V: TRBV19; size: once; J: TRBJ2-2; DNA: TGTGCCAGTAGCCAGAGGGACAGGGGTTTCGCCGGGGAGCTGTTTTTT; CDR3: CASSQRDRGFAGELFF
D: NA; V: TRBV18; size: NA; J: TRBJ1-5; DNA: TGTGCCAGCTCATCTGGGGGCTCGGGCCAGCCCCAGCATTTT; CDR3: CASSSGGSGQPQHF
D: NA; V: TRBV28; size: NA; J: TRBJ2-5; DNA: TGTGCCAGCAGCCGGGGTCAAAAAGAGACCCAGTACTTC; CDR3: CASSRGQKETQYF
D: NA; V: TRBV12-1; size: few; J: TRBJ2-2; DNA: TGTGCCAGCAGCTGCGGTCATGGGGACAGGGCACCTGCCGGGGAGCTGTTTTTT; CDR3: CASSCGHGDRAPAGELFF
D: TRBD1; V: TRBV19; size: NA; J: TRBJ1-5; DNA: TGTGCCAGTAGTGTGGACAGGAGTCGCAATCAGCCCCAGCATTTT; CDR3: CASSVDRSRNQPQHF
D: NA; V: TRBV9; size: NA; J: TRBJ2-7; DNA: TGTGCCAGCAGCCCCAGACCAGGGCGCGTCTACGAGCAGTACTTC; CDR3: CASSPRPGRVYEQYF
D: NA; V: TRBV9; size: many; J: TRBJ2-3; DNA: TGTGCCAGCAGCGTAGGAAGCGGCACAGATACGCAGTATTTT; CDR3: CASSVGSGTDTQYF
D: NA; V: TRBV9; size: NA; J: TRBJ2-7; DNA: TGTGCCAGCAGCCCATGGGACTGGTACTACGAGCAGTACTTC; CDR3: CASSPWDWYYEQYF
D: NA; V: TRBV6-5; size: NA; J: TRBJ1-3; DNA: TGTGCCAGCAGTCAAACGGTATCTGGAAACACCATATATTTT; CDR3: CASSQTVSGNTIYF
D: TRBD2; V: TRBV5-4; size: NA; J: TRBJ2-1; DNA: TGTGCCAGCAGCTTGGGAACTAGCGGGAGCTCACCAAGTGAGCAGTTCTTC; CDR3: CASSLGTSGSSPSEQFF
D: NA; V: TRBV5-6; size: NA; J: TRBJ1-5; DNA: TGTGCCAGCAGCTTGAAGTGGCAGGGAGGGAATCAGCCCCAGCATTTT; CDR3: CASSLKWQGGNQPQHF
D: TRBD2; V: TRBV5-4; size: NA; J: TRBJ2-5; DNA: TGTGCCAGCAGCTTGGGACTAGCCGGAGAGACCCAGTACTTC; CDR3: CASSLGLAGETQYF
D: NA; V: TRBV30; size: NA; J: TRBJ2-7; DNA: TGTGCCTGGAGCCTAGGTTCCTACGAGCAGTACTTC; CDR3: CAWSLGSYEQYF
D: NA; V: TRBV19; size: NA; J: TRBJ1-5; DNA: TGTGCCAGTAGGTCCGAACAGGGAAGAAACCAGCCCCAGCATTTT; CDR3: CASRSEQGRNQPQHF
D: TRBD2; V: TRBV2; size: once; J: TRBJ2-2; DNA: TGTGCCAGCAGTGAAGCTTCACGGGGACTAACAGCCACCGGGGAGCTGTTTTTT; CDR3: CASSEASRGLTATGELFF
D: TRBD1; V: TRBV5-1; size: NA; J: TRBJ2-7; DNA: TGCGCCAGCAGCGGACAGACAGGGGCGCAAAGCTACGAGCAGTACTTC; CDR3: CASSGQTGAQSYEQYF
D: NA; V: TRBV28; size: once; J: TRBJ2-7; DNA: TGTGCCAGCAGTTTAGCAGACTTCTACGAGCAGTACTTC; CDR3: CASSLADFYEQYF
D: TRBD1; V: TRBV4-3; size: NA; J: TRBJ1-1; DNA: TGCGCCAGCAGCCAAGACAGGGGGTGGGGAAACAAAGCTTTCTTT; CDR3: CASSQDRGWGNKAFF